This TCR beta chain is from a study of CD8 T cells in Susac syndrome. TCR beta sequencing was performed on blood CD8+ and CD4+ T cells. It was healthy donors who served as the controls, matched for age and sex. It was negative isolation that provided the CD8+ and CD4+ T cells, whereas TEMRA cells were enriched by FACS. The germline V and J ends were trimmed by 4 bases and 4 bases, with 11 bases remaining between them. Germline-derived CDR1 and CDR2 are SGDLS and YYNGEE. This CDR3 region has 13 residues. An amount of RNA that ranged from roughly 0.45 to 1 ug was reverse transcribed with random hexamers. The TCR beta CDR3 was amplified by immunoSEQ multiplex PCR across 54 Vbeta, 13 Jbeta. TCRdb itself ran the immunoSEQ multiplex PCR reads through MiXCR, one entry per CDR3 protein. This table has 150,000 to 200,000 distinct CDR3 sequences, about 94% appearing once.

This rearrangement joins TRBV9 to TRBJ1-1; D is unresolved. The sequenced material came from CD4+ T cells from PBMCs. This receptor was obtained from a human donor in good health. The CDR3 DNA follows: TGTGCCAGCAGCCCGGTGGCTCGCACTGAAGCTTTCTTT. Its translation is CASSPVARTEAFF.